Shown below are 9 T cell receptor beta chains from a single sample sequenced in a study of PD-L1 blockade in urothelial cancer. Assay used: immunoSEQ multiplex PCR; TCRdb lists only in-frame clones, some missing. The sample has tens of thousands of clones, around 80% seen once. The sample consisted of PBMCs, taken around atezolizumab (anti-PD-L1) treatment. These receptors were taken from a man between 65 and 79 years old with urothelial cancer.

The chain carries TRBV9 and TRBJ2-7; D uncertain. This CDR3 has 14 residues. Germline lookup yields CDR1 SGDLS and CDR2 YYNGEE. V was cut by 3 bases and J by 3 bases, with 13 bases left in between. CDR3 loop: CASSGGGARYEQYF. The CDR3 DNA reads as TGTGCCAGCAGCGGCGGTGGAGCCCGCTACGAGCAGTACTTC.

In regard to this clone: The junction differs from germline at one of its ends, possibly a read error. V is TRBV14 and J is TRBJ2-7, with a weak D call TRBD1 (7 bases). The CDR3 extends over 14 amino acids. The germline V gene has CDR1 SGHDN and CDR2 FVKESK. The DNA for the CDR3 is TGTGCCAGCAGCCCTAATGCCGGCGGGACAGCTAGGAACTTC. Encoded protein: CASSPNAGGTARNF.

The sample holds a few counts of this clone. This chain connects TRBV15 to TRBJ2-4, with D tentatively TRBD2 (6 bases). Trimming removed 5 bases at V and 1 base at J, with 12 bases between. The CDR3 is 15 amino acids. CDR1 and CDR2 from the germline V gene are LNHNV and YYDKDF (reference sequence). CDR3 loop: CATSGGTGAKNIQYF. The CDR3 DNA is TGTGCCACCAGCGGCGGGACGGGGGCCAAAAACATTCAGTACTTC. The whole variable domain, filled in from reference TRBV15 and TRBJ2-4, reads DAMVIQNPRYQVTQFGKPVTLSCSQTLNHNVMYWYQQKSSQAPKLLFHYYDKDFNNEADTPDNFQSRRPNTSFCFLDIRSPGLGDTAMYLCATSGGTGAKNIQYFGAGTRLSVL.

The chain employs TRBV5-1 and TRBJ2-7, with 16 bases matching TRBD2. The CDR3 spans 18 residues. Germline trimming cut 4 bases from V and 4 bases from J; bases unmatched to any gene: 11. Germline lookup yields CDR1 SGHRS and CDR2 YFSETQ. CDR3 protein: CASSPSGLAGGRAYEQYF. For the CDR3, the DNA is TGCGCCAGCAGCCCCTCGGGACTAGCGGGAGGGCGAGCTTACGAGCAGTACTTC.

The chain's CDR3 is CASSVGTGFTEAFF. The CDR3 coding sequence is TGTGCCAGCAGCGTTGGGACAGGGTTCACTGAAGCTTTCTTT. This rearrangement joins TRBV9 to TRBJ1-1; the match to TRBD1 covers 9 bases. The CDR3 covers 14 residues. Germline CDR1 and CDR2: SGDLS and YYNGEE. The J segment lost 4 bases and the V segment lost 2 bases, leaving 3 bases of the junction unmatched.

The V call is TRBV7-8, the J call TRBJ2-7; TRBD1 aligns across 8 bases. This CDR3 spans 16 amino acids. V gave up 6 bases and J gave up 2 bases; unmatched junction bases: 12. CDR1 SGHVS and CDR2 FQNEAQ come from the germline V gene. The CDR3 spells CASRPFPGQAPYEQYF. DNA for the CDR3: TGTGCCAGCAGACCTTTTCCGGGACAGGCACCCTACGAGCAGTACTTC. Full variable domain (outside the CDR3, taken from reference TRBV7-8 and TRBJ2-7): GAGVSQSPRYKVAKRGQDVALRCDPISGHVSLFWYQQALGQGPEFLTYFQNEAQLDKSGLPSDRFFAERPEGSVSTLKIQRTQQEDSAVYLCASRPFPGQAPYEQYFGPGTRLTVT.

J is TRBJ1-1 and V is TRBV5-1, with 8 bases lining up with TRBD1. Trimming cost V 4 bases and J 4 bases; bases outside gene matches: 6. CDR1 and CDR2 from the germline V gene are SGHRS and YFSETQ. The CDR3 length is 14 residues. DNA for the CDR3: TGCGCCAGCAGCCTTGACAGGGGTGGCACTGAAGCTTTCTTT. It encodes CASSLDRGGTEAFF.

In nucleotides, the CDR3 is TGTGCCATCAGCCCGGGGAATGAGCAGTTCTTC. Amino acid sequence: CAISPGNEQFF. The chain uses TRBV10-3 and TRBJ2-1; weak D call: TRBD2 (5 bases). V was trimmed by 6 bases and J by 7 bases, leaving 7 bases between them. CDR1 is ENHRY, CDR2 SYGVKD, per germline. This CDR3 contains 11 residues.

In this sample, this clone is medium-sized (0.01 to 0.1%). J is TRBJ1-5 and V is TRBV7-3; D remains ambiguous. From germline, CDR1 is SGHTA and CDR2 FQGTGA. The CDR3 consists of 12 residues. With 6 bases removed from V and 6 bases from J, the gap between germline ends came to 9 bases. Here the CDR3 DNA reads TGTGCCAGCAGGCCCACGGGTCAGCCCCAGCATTTT. This sequence encodes CASRPTGQPQHF.